The rows below give T cell receptor beta chains drawn from one sample of a study of blood T cells in healthy people across ages. One entry per CDR3 protein results from TCRdb running MiXCR on the 5' RACE reads. Here the sample spans around 580,000 distinct CDR3 sequences, roughly 48% being singletons. The sequenced material came from blood. The receptors derive from a man older than 75 in good health. CDR3s include the opening cysteine and the closing phenylalanine or tryptophan. Each record gives: D gene, clone size, J gene, V gene, CDR3 DNA, CDR3 protein. The D gene is left open where the match is weak. Where a row states a size, it is once, few, many or the class of an expanded clone; other rows omit it.

d_call: NA
clone_size: few
j_call: TRBJ1-2
v_call: TRBV4-3
cdr3_nt: TGCGCCAGCAGCCAAGACCAGACAGGAAACTATGGCTACACCTTC
cdr3_aa: CASSQDQTGNYGYTF

d_call: NA
clone_size: NA
j_call: TRBJ1-1
v_call: TRBV25-1
cdr3_nt: TGTGCCAGCAGTGCCCACAGGGATGGAACTGAAGCTTTCTTT
cdr3_aa: CASSAHRDGTEAFF

d_call: NA
clone_size: NA
j_call: TRBJ2-5
v_call: TRBV18
cdr3_nt: TGTGCCAGCTCACCGGACAACCAAGAGACCCAGTACTTC
cdr3_aa: CASSPDNQETQYF

d_call: NA
clone_size: many
j_call: TRBJ2-7
v_call: TRBV29-1
cdr3_nt: TGCAGCGTTGGGGGGGGCGACCCTCTCTACGAGCAGTACTTC
cdr3_aa: CSVGGGDPLYEQYF

d_call: TRBD2
clone_size: few
j_call: TRBJ2-2
v_call: TRBV10-3
cdr3_nt: TGTGCCATCAGTGCCGCTAGCGGGGGGGACACCGGGGAGCTGTTTTTT
cdr3_aa: CAISAASGGDTGELFF

d_call: NA
clone_size: few
j_call: TRBJ2-2
v_call: TRBV29-1
cdr3_nt: TGCAGCGTTGTAGGACAGGGCTCTAGCGGCCTTGGGGCCGGGGAGCTGTTTTTT
cdr3_aa: CSVVGQGSSGLGAGELFF

d_call: TRBD1
clone_size: NA
j_call: TRBJ2-5
v_call: TRBV27
cdr3_nt: TGTGCCAGCAGTCTCCGGGACAGGGGGCTAGAGACCCAGTACTTC
cdr3_aa: CASSLRDRGLETQYF

d_call: NA
clone_size: many
j_call: TRBJ2-7
v_call: TRBV4-1
cdr3_nt: TGCGCCAGCAGCCCCGTTCTGGGTTTATCAACCTACGAGCAGTACTTC
cdr3_aa: CASSPVLGLSTYEQYF

d_call: NA
clone_size: NA
j_call: TRBJ2-3
v_call: TRBV9
cdr3_nt: TGTGCCAGCAGCGTAAATCAGCGGACAGATACGCAGTATTTT
cdr3_aa: CASSVNQRTDTQYF

d_call: TRBD1
clone_size: few
j_call: TRBJ1-5
v_call: TRBV6-5
cdr3_nt: TGTGCCAGCAGTCCTCGACAGGGGTCCAATCAGCCCCAGCATTTT
cdr3_aa: CASSPRQGSNQPQHF